This T cell receptor beta chain was documented in a study of T cell responses to AZD1222 COVID-19 vaccine. Study-level findings and limits: Seropositivity was recorded at baseline in only six AZD1222 recipients. In a largely white British group with more females than males, clonal diversity was possibly underestimated. Reportedly, nearly half the spike-specific TCRs target unmutated variant regions.

TCRdb's table, derived via immunoSEQ multiplex PCR, lists solely in-frame clones and lacks some. The table lists approximately 190,000 clones, around 87% of them singletons. Worth noting for this clone: Its specificity is not known.

The CDR3 runs 14 residues. V dropped 1 base and J dropped 6 bases, with 13 bases sitting between them. Germline V gene sequence: CDR1 SEHNR, CDR2 FQNEAQ (reference sequence). The receptor was derived from an adult in good health. This specimen was peripheral blood, taken on day 0 of MenACWY control vaccination. The V and J genes are TRBV7-9 and TRBJ2-7, with D hard to call. The DNA for the CDR3 is TGTGCCAGCAGCTTAGAGGACGGGTTGGGCGAGCAGTACTTC. Translating gives CASSLEDGLGEQYF. The variable domain in full, with the rest retrieved from reference TRBV7-9 and TRBJ2-7, is DTGVSQNPRHKITKRGQNVTFRCDPISEHNRLYWYRQTLGQGPEFLTYFQNEAQLEKSRLLSDRFSAERPKGSFSTLEIQRTEQGDSAMYLCASSLEDGLGEQYFGPGTRLTVT.